A selection of T cell receptor beta chains follows, all from one sample in a study of T cell changes during pregnancy in multiple sclerosis. Here immunoSEQ multiplex PCR was the method, and the copy in TCRdb shows in-frame clones only, minus some. This table has 32,000 or so clones, over 90% appearing once. The sample here was CD4+ T cells from peripheral blood mononuclear cells, taken in the second trimester of pregnancy. The source is a female donor with multiple sclerosis, enrolled in a pregnancy study. Both conserved end residues are part of each CDR3. A D gene is named only where the DNA matches it firmly. Rows give clone size only sometimes, using once, few, many, or a class for an expanded clone.

abundance: NA; d_gene: NA; j_gene: TRBJ1-3; v_gene: TRBV19; CDR3nt: TGTGCCAGTAGTCCCGGACTGAGCTCTGGAAACACCATATATTTT; CDR3aa: CASSPGLSSGNTIYF
abundance: NA; d_gene: NA; j_gene: TRBJ1-3; v_gene: TRBV19; CDR3nt: TGTGCCAGTAGTATAGCAGGGGCTGGAAACACCATATATTTT; CDR3aa: CASSIAGAGNTIYF
abundance: NA; d_gene: NA; j_gene: TRBJ2-3; v_gene: TRBV7-2; CDR3nt: TGTGCCAGCAGGGACGGACAGATTTACACAGATACGCAGTATTTT; CDR3aa: CASRDGQIYTDTQYF
abundance: NA; d_gene: NA; j_gene: TRBJ1-1; v_gene: TRBV6-1; CDR3nt: TGTGCCAGCATTGGGGCACTGAACACTGAAGCTTTCTTT; CDR3aa: CASIGALNTEAFF
abundance: NA; d_gene: TRBD2; j_gene: TRBJ2-5; v_gene: TRBV5-8; CDR3nt: TGTGCCAGCAGCCCCCGCTTAAGCGGGGGGGAGACCCAGTACTTC; CDR3aa: CASSPRLSGGETQYF
abundance: few; d_gene: NA; j_gene: TRBJ1-3; v_gene: TRBV25-1; CDR3nt: TGTGCCAGCAGTGACGAGCTAGACTCTGGAAACACCATATATTTT; CDR3aa: CASSDELDSGNTIYF
abundance: NA; d_gene: TRBD2; j_gene: TRBJ2-3; v_gene: TRBV19; CDR3nt: TGTGCCGCCCAATCAGCGGGAGGCACAGATACGCAGTATTTT; CDR3aa: CAAQSAGGTDTQYF
abundance: NA; d_gene: NA; j_gene: TRBJ2-7; v_gene: TRBV7-9; CDR3nt: TGTGCCAGCAGCTTAGGGGGTTTTGGACAGAACTCCTACGAGCAGTACTTC; CDR3aa: CASSLGGFGQNSYEQYF
abundance: few; d_gene: NA; j_gene: TRBJ2-7; v_gene: TRBV9; CDR3nt: TGTGCCAGCAGCCTCTCGGTATCCTACGAGCAGTACTTC; CDR3aa: CASSLSVSYEQYF
abundance: NA; d_gene: NA; j_gene: TRBJ2-3; v_gene: TRBV4-2; CDR3nt: TGTGCCAGCAGCTCGGGACTGAGCACAGATACGCAGTATTTT; CDR3aa: CASSSGLSTDTQYF
abundance: NA; d_gene: NA; j_gene: TRBJ1-1; v_gene: TRBV5-4; CDR3nt: TGTGCCAGCAGTGGGCAGGGAGGTATGAACACTGAAGCTTTCTTT; CDR3aa: CASSGQGGMNTEAFF
abundance: NA; d_gene: NA; j_gene: TRBJ2-3; v_gene: TRBV7-8; CDR3nt: TGTGCCAGCAGCGACCTGGGGGGGCCACGAGATACGCAGTATTTT; CDR3aa: CASSDLGGPRDTQYF
abundance: NA; d_gene: TRBD2; j_gene: TRBJ2-1; v_gene: TRBV20-1; CDR3nt: TGCAGTGCTAGCGCGGCGGGAGGGTTGTTCTTC; CDR3aa: CSASAAGGLFF
abundance: NA; d_gene: TRBD2; j_gene: TRBJ2-1; v_gene: TRBV27; CDR3nt: TGTGCCAGCAGTCTAGCGGGAGTTATTGTGAATGAGCAGTTCTTC; CDR3aa: CASSLAGVIVNEQFF
abundance: few; d_gene: TRBD1; j_gene: TRBJ1-3; v_gene: TRBV6-5; CDR3nt: TGTGCCAGCAGTTACTCGAAGGCAGGGGGTGGAAACACCATATATTTT; CDR3aa: CASSYSKAGGGNTIYF
abundance: NA; d_gene: NA; j_gene: TRBJ1-1; v_gene: TRBV5-1; CDR3nt: TGCGCCAGCAGCGTACAGGGATGGAACACTGAAGCTTTCTTT; CDR3aa: CASSVQGWNTEAFF
abundance: NA; d_gene: TRBD1; j_gene: TRBJ1-4; v_gene: TRBV19; CDR3nt: TGTGCCAGTAGTTGGGACAGCTCTAATGAAAAACTGTTTTTT; CDR3aa: CASSWDSSNEKLFF
abundance: NA; d_gene: NA; j_gene: TRBJ1-1; v_gene: TRBV7-2; CDR3nt: TGTGCCAGCAGCTTCAAGGGAGGGGGCACTGAAGCTTTCTTT; CDR3aa: CASSFKGGGTEAFF
abundance: NA; d_gene: NA; j_gene: TRBJ2-3; v_gene: TRBV29-1; CDR3nt: TGCAGCGGGGGGCGGGGGCCGAGCACAGATACGCAGTATTTT; CDR3aa: CSGGRGPSTDTQYF
abundance: NA; d_gene: NA; j_gene: TRBJ1-1; v_gene: TRBV19; CDR3nt: TGTGCCAGTAGGAATAGGCAGACTAACACTGAAGCTTTCTTT; CDR3aa: CASRNRQTNTEAFF
abundance: NA; d_gene: NA; j_gene: TRBJ2-5; v_gene: TRBV5-1; CDR3nt: TGCGCCAGCAGCTCGTCTCGTTCCGGACTACAAGAGACCCAGTACTTC; CDR3aa: CASSSSRSGLQETQYF
abundance: NA; d_gene: NA; j_gene: TRBJ1-2; v_gene: TRBV7-9; CDR3nt: TGTGCCAGCAGCTTAGGCGGGTCCTATGGCTACACCTTC; CDR3aa: CASSLGGSYGYTF
abundance: NA; d_gene: NA; j_gene: TRBJ1-1; v_gene: TRBV5-1; CDR3nt: TGCGCCAGCAGCATACAGCCGACCTCCACTGAAGCTTTCTTT; CDR3aa: CASSIQPTSTEAFF
abundance: NA; d_gene: NA; j_gene: TRBJ2-3; v_gene: TRBV5-1; CDR3nt: TGCGCCAGCAGCTCCATAAATAGAGGGATAGATACGCAGTATTTT; CDR3aa: CASSSINRGIDTQYF
abundance: NA; d_gene: TRBD1; j_gene: TRBJ2-5; v_gene: TRBV9; CDR3nt: TGTGCCAGCAGCGACCGCGAGGGGGAGACAGGGTACCGGTGGAAGACCCAGTACTTC; CDR3aa: CASSDREGETGYRWKTQYF
abundance: NA; d_gene: NA; j_gene: TRBJ2-6; v_gene: TRBV6-1; CDR3nt: TGTGCCAGCAAGCAGCGGGCGCGGGGGGCCAACGTCCTGACTTTC; CDR3aa: CASKQRARGANVLTF